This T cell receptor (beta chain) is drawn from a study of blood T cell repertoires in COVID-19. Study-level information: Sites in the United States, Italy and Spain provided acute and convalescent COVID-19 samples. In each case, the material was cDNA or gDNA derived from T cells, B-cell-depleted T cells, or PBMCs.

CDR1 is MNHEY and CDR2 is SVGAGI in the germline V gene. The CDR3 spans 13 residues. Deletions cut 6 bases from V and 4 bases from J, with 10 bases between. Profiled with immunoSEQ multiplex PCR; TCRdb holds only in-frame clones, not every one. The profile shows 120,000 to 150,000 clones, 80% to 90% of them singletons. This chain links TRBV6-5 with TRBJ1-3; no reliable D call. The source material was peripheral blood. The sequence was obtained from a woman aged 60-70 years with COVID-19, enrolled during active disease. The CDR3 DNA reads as TGTGCCAGCAGGAGACCGGGAGGAAACACCATATATTTT. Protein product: CASRRPGGNTIYF.